What follows are 14 T cell receptor beta chains derived from one specimen sequenced in a study of blood T cell repertoires in COVID-19. Sequencing was performed with immunoSEQ multiplex PCR; in TCRdb, only in-frame clones are kept and a portion is missing. The data hold fewer than 120,000 clones, with 76% observed a single time. Input material: peripheral blood. The source is a woman aged 80 or over with acute or convalescent COVID-19.

The chain links TRBV2 to TRBJ2-5, with D possibly matching TRBD1 (6 bases). V was shortened by 4 bases and J by 3 bases, with 12 bases between the two germline ends. Germline V CDR1 and CDR2: SNHLY, FYNNEI. CDR3 length equals 14 residues. The CDR3 nucleotides are TGTGCCAGCAGTGGAGGACAGTCAAAAGAGACCCAGTACTTC. Translating gives CASSGGQSKETQYF.

This clone was seen only once. The J gene is TRBJ2-1, the V gene TRBV10-3; D gene ambiguous. Trimming stripped 3 bases from V and 7 bases from J, with 7 bases between. The CDR3 consists of 12 residues. Germline assignment: CDR1 ENHRY and CDR2 SYGVKD. The CDR3 protein is CAISDLGNEQFF. Here the CDR3 DNA reads TGTGCCATCAGTGATCTCGGGAATGAGCAGTTCTTC.

The chain joins TRBV5-4 to TRBJ2-2; TRBD2 aligns across 7 bases. From germline, CDR1 is SGHNT and CDR2 YYREEE (reference sequence). CDR3 length: 14 residues. J gave up 4 bases and V 6 bases, and 6 bases lay outside the gene matches. CDR3 sequence reads: CASTRRERTGELFF. The CDR3 nucleotides read TGTGCCAGCACCCGGCGGGAGCGCACCGGGGAGCTGTTTTTT.

The chain couples TRBV4-2 to TRBJ1-1, with D possibly being TRBD1 (5 bases). Germline V lookup: CDR1 LGHNA, CDR2 YNFKEQ. This CDR3 has 14 residues. The V gene lost 0 bases and the J gene lost 5 bases, with 10 bases spanning the gap. CDR3 in amino acids: CASSQEQGRTEAFF. Here the CDR3 DNA reads TGTGCCAGCAGCCAAGAGCAGGGTCGGACTGAAGCTTTCTTT.

This clone was seen a handful of times. The J gene is TRBJ2-1, the V gene TRBV9; D possibly corresponds to TRBD1 (6 bases). Germline V gene lookup returns CDR1 SGDLS and CDR2 YYNGEE. The CDR3 covers 13 residues. Between the trimmed V and J ends, which lost 0 bases and 9 bases, there was a span of 10 bases. The CDR3 DNA follows: TGTGCCAGCAGCGTAGAACCAGGGGTTGAGCAGTTCTTC. This codes for CASSVEPGVEQFF.

The chain has TRBV6-1 and TRBJ1-5, with no clear D. From germline, CDR1 is MNHNS and CDR2 SASEGT. V dropped 1 base and J dropped 6 bases, with 7 bases sitting between them. This CDR3 spans 13 amino acids. The CDR3 nucleotides read TGTGCCAGCAGTGAAGTGGGAGCTCAGCCCCAGCATTTT. This sequence encodes CASSEVGAQPQHF.

The chain uses TRBV29-1 and TRBJ2-7; maybe TRBD1 (7 bases). CDR3 size: 13 residues. Germline V gene lookup returns CDR1 SQVTM and CDR2 ANQGSEA. V was trimmed by 5 bases and J by 3 bases, leaving 14 bases between them. Here the CDR3 reads CSVLFQGGYEQYF. In DNA, the CDR3 is TGCAGCGTTCTATTTCAGGGGGGCTACGAGCAGTACTTC.

This clone was detected only a few times. The gene calls are TRBV2 and TRBJ1-1; 10 bases line up with TRBD1. Unmatched junction bases numbered 7, after V lost 8 bases and J lost 1 base. CDR1 is SNHLY, CDR2 FYNNEI, per germline. This CDR3 has 15 amino acids. The CDR3 DNA sequence: TGTGCCAGCGATGATAGGACAGGGGGGAACACTGAAGCTTTCTTT. Translating gives CASDDRTGGNTEAFF.

The rearrangement links TRBV5-8 to TRBJ2-7; 7 positions match TRBD2. J gave up 8 bases and V 2 bases, and 10 bases lay outside the gene matches. Germline V gene data show CDR1 as SGHTS and CDR2 as YDEGEE. CDR3 length equals 14 residues. The CDR3 DNA reads TGTGCCAGCAGCTTCGGGGGGAGGAGTTCTAAGCAGTACTTC. Protein: CASSFGGRSSKQYF.

This sequence joins TRBV30 and TRBJ2-7; possible D gene TRBD2, 6 bases. Trimming shortened V by 3 bases and J by 0 bases, and 12 bases separated the two germline ends. CDR3 size: 14 residues. CDR1 is GTSNPN, CDR2 SVGIG, per germline (reference sequence). For the CDR3, the DNA is TGTGCCTGGAGCGTAGCGGCCACCTCCTACGAGCAGTACTTC. It is translated as CAWSVAATSYEQYF.

The V call is TRBV4-3, the J call TRBJ2-1, with 8 bases fitting TRBD2. With 0 bases clipped from V and 4 bases from J, the junction kept 8 bases outside the gene matches. The germline V gene has CDR1 LGHNA and CDR2 YSLEER. The length of the CDR3 is 17 residues. Written as DNA, the CDR3 is TGCGCCAGCAGCCAAGAGGGAGGCGGGAGGCCTTACAATGAGCAGTTCTTC. Amino acid sequence: CASSQEGGGRPYNEQFF.

The sample holds a few counts of this clone. V and J are TRBV18 and TRBJ2-3, with 11 positions matching TRBD2. The CDR3 runs to 15 residues. CDR1 is KGHSH and CDR2 is LQKENI in the germline V gene. Trimming at V came to 6 bases and at J to 6 bases, leaving 8 bases not matched to a gene. Here the CDR3 DNA reads TGTGCCAGCTCGAAACTAGCGGGAGATACTGATACGCAGTATTTT. This encodes CASSKLAGDTDTQYF.

CDR3 amino acids: CASTTRTQTQLGDTQYF. DNA for the CDR3: TGTGCCAGCACCACACGCACCCAGACTCAGCTCGGGGATACGCAGTATTTT. V usage is TRBV7-9 and J usage is TRBJ2-3; D is unclear. The CDR3 is 17 amino acids. Trimming left V 7 bases short and J 6 bases short, with 26 bases between. CDR1 is SEHNR and CDR2 is FQNEAQ in the germline V gene (reference sequence).

The genes are TRBV5-4 and TRBJ2-1, with D possibly being TRBD2 (5 bases). Trimming took off 0 bases at V and 0 bases at J, with 7 bases between the two ends. Germline V gene lookup returns CDR1 SGHNT and CDR2 YYREEE (reference sequence). This CDR3 has 15 residues. The CDR3 DNA follows: TGTGCCAGCAGCTTGGTCCGGGGCTCCTACAATGAGCAGTTCTTC. It is translated as CASSLVRGSYNEQFF. The complete variable domain, with remaining parts taken from reference TRBV5-4 and TRBJ2-1, reads ETGVTQSPTHLIKTRGQQVTLRCSSQSGHNTVSWYQQALGQGPQFIFQYYREEENGRGNFPPRFSGLQFPNYSSELNVNALELDDSALYLCASSLVRGSYNEQFFGPGTRLTVL.